This T cell receptor beta chain came from a study of spatial heterogeneity in lung cancer. As for the study in general: The donors comprised approximately 75 untreated early-stage non-small cell lung cancer patients. There were consistently more beta-chain sequences detected than alpha-chain sequences.

Time point: blood at routine non-recurrence follow-up after resection. Without sorting, whole RNA was sequenced from tumor, nontumor lung or frozen PBMC. TCR cDNA molecules each had a unique molecular identifier. TCRdb re-called the 5' RACE reads with MiXCR, one entry per CDR3 protein. The repertoire holds 35,000 to 55,000 distinct CDR3 sequences, with roughly 12% as singletons. This clonotype was detected ten times or more. CDR1 is SGHRS, CDR2 YFSETQ, per germline. CDR3 length: 14 residues. The germline V and J ends were trimmed by 0 bases and 3 bases, with 9 bases remaining between them. The chain has TRBV5-1 and TRBJ1-1; D is undetermined. This receptor was identified in a male donor with early-stage non-small cell lung cancer. The material was PBMCs, obtained at follow-up. The CDR3 protein is CASSLGRPDTEAFF. CDR3 DNA sequence: TGCGCCAGCAGCTTGGGTAGGCCGGACACTGAAGCTTTCTTT.